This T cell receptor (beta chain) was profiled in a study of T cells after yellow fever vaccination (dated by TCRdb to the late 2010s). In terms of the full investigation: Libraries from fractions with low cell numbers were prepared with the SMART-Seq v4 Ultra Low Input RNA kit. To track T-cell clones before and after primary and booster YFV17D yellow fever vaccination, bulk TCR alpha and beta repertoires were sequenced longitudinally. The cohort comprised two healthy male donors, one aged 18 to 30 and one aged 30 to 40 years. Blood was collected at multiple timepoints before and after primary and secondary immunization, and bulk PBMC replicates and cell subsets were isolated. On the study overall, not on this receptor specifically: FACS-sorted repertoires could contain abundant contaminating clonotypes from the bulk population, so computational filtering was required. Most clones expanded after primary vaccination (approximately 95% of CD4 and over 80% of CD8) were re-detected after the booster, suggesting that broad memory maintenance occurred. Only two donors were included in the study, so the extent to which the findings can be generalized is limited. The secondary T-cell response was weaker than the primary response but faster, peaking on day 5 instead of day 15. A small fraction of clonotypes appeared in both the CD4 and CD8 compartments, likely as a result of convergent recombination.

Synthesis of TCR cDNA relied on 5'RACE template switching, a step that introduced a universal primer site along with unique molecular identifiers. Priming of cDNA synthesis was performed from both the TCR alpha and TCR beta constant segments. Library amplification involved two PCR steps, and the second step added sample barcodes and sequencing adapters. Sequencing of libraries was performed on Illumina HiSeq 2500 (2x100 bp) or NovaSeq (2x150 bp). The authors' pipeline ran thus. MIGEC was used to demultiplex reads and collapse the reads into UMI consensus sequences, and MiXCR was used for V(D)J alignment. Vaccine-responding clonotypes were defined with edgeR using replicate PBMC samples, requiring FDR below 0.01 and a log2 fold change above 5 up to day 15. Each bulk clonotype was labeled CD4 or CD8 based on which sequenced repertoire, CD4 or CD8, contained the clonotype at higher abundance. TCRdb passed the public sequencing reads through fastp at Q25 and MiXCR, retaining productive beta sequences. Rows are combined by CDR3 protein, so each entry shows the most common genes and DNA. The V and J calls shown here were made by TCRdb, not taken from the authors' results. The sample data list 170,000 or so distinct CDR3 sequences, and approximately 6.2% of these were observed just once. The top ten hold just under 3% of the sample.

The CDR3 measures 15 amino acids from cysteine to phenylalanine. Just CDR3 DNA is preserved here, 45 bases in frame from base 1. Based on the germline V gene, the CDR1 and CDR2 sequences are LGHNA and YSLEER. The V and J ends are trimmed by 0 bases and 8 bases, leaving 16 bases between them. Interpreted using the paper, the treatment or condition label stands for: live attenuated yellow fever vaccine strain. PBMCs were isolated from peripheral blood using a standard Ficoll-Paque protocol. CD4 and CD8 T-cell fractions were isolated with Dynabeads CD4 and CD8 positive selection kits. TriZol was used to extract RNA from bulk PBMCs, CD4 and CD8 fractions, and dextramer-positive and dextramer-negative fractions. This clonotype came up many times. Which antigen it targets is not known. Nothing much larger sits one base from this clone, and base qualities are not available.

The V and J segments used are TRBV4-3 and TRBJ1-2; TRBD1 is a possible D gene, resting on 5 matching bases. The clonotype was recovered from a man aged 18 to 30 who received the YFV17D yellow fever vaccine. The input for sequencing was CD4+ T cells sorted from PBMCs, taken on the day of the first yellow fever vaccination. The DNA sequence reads TGCGCCAGCAGCCAAGATAGGCAAGGGGTGAAAGGCTACACCTTC. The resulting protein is CASSQDRQGVKGYTF.